The 17 T cell receptor beta chains below come from one sample, sequenced in a study of blood T cell repertoires in COVID-19. Sequencing used immunoSEQ multiplex PCR; TCRdb keeps in-frame clones, though not all of them. The data hold 180,000 or so clones, with around 80% observed a single time. The sample was peripheral blood. The receptors shown here come from a woman aged 80 or older with active or convalescent COVID-19.

The chain carries TRBV13 and TRBJ2-1; 7 nucleotides agree with TRBD1. Germline-derived CDR1 and CDR2 are PRHDT and FYEKMQ (reference sequence). Trimming cost V 5 bases and J 0 bases; bases outside gene matches: 4. The CDR3 is 15 residues long. The CDR3 DNA is TGTGCCAGCAGCCCTGGGACAGCCTCCTACAATGAGCAGTTCTTC. It encodes CASSPGTASYNEQFF.

The chain combines TRBV15 with TRBJ1-2; tentatively, D is TRBD1 (5 bases). Germline assignment: CDR1 LNHNV and CDR2 YYDKDF (reference sequence). The CDR3 is made up of 12 amino acids. Trimming cost V 1 base and J 10 bases, with 10 bases left between them. As DNA, the CDR3 is TGTGCCACCAGCAGAGGGGCCAGGGTCTACACCTTC. It is translated as CATSRGARVYTF.

The chain joins TRBV5-6 to TRBJ2-7; 9 bases are shared with TRBD1. V gave up 3 bases and J gave up 2 bases; unmatched junction bases: 6. Germline values: CDR1 SGHDT, CDR2 YYEEEE. CDR3 length: 15 amino acids. The CDR3 spells CASSWTDRGTYEQYF. DNA of the CDR3: TGTGCCAGCAGCTGGACGGACAGGGGTACCTACGAGCAGTACTTC.

This clone was observed a handful of times. V usage is TRBV12-3 or TRBV12-4 and J usage is TRBJ1-1; tentatively, D is TRBD1 (5 bases). V lost 2 bases, J lost 7 bases, and 11 bases lay in between. This CDR3 contains 13 residues. The CDR3 loop reads CASSLTGPDEAFF. CDR3 nucleotide sequence: TGTGCCAGCAGTTTAACAGGTCCTGATGAAGCTTTCTTT.

The rearrangement links TRBV10-2 to TRBJ2-5; D might be TRBD1 (5 bases). Trimming removed 6 bases from V and 5 bases from J, with 10 bases in between. Per germline, CDR1 WSHSY and CDR2 SAAADI. The CDR3 has 12 residues. The CDR3 loop is CASRGPRETQYF. The CDR3 DNA reads TGCGCCAGCAGGGGGCCGAGGGAGACCCAGTACTTC.

This sequence joins TRBV15 and TRBJ1-6; maybe TRBD1 (5 bases). This CDR3 contains 15 residues. Germline CDR1 is LNHNV and CDR2 is YYDKDF (reference sequence). Trimming left V 2 bases short and J 4 bases short, with 9 bases between. This CDR3 reads CATSRFGGYNSPLHF. DNA for the CDR3: TGTGCCACCAGCAGATTCGGGGGTTATAATTCACCCCTCCACTTT. Filled out from reference TRBV15 and TRBJ1-6, the complete variable domain reads DAMVIQNPRYQVTQFGKPVTLSCSQTLNHNVMYWYQQKSSQAPKLLFHYYDKDFNNEADTPDNFQSRRPNTSFCFLDIRSPGLGDTAMYLCATSRFGGYNSPLHFGNGTRLTVT.

The chain joins TRBV20-1 to TRBJ2-7, with D unclear. The CDR3 runs to 11 residues. The V gene's germline CDR1 is DFQATT and CDR2 SNEGSKA (reference sequence). Trimming cost V 1 base and J 4 bases, with 5 bases left between them. The CDR3, as DNA: TGCAGTGCTAGAGTTATGTACGAGCAGTACTTC. It translates to CSARVMYEQYF.

The rearrangement links TRBV18 to TRBJ2-1; TRBD2 is a possible D gene (5 bases). V was trimmed by 0 bases and J by 9 bases, leaving 9 bases between them. The germline V gene encodes CDR1 KGHSH and CDR2 LQKENI. The CDR3 is made up of 13 amino acids. The CDR3 bases are TGTGCCAGCTCACCACCTGGTCGGGGTGAGCAGTTCTTC. Its protein is CASSPPGRGEQFF.

The V call is TRBV4-1, the J call TRBJ2-7, with D possibly being TRBD1 (6 bases). The CDR3 extends over 16 amino acids. CDR1 MGHRA and CDR2 YSYEKL come from the germline V gene. The ends were cut back, 0 bases at V and 0 bases at J, with 12 bases in the middle. The CDR3 DNA is TGCGCCAGCAGCCAAGAACCGGGACATAGCTCCTACGAGCAGTACTTC. Protein product: CASSQEPGHSSYEQYF.

V and J are TRBV10-2 and TRBJ1-2; no clear D. Per the germline V gene, CDR1 is WSHSY and CDR2 is SAAADI. This CDR3 region has 15 residues. The V end lost 6 bases, the J end lost 4 bases, and 18 bases lay between the germline ends. The CDR3 is CASRERAVKGYGYTF. Written as DNA, the CDR3 is TGCGCCAGCAGAGAGCGAGCGGTCAAGGGCTATGGCTACACCTTC.

The V call is TRBV4-2, the J call TRBJ2-7; 10 positions agree with TRBD2. There are 16 residues in the CDR3. Germline V lookup: CDR1 LGHNA, CDR2 YNFKEQ. V dropped 1 base and J dropped 2; count of bases not matched to a gene: 5. The CDR3 is CASSQVTSGVPYEQYF. The CDR3 coding sequence is TGTGCCAGCAGCCAAGTTACTAGCGGGGTTCCCTACGAGCAGTACTTC.

This chain links TRBV7-9 with TRBJ1-2, with no clear D. The germline V gene encodes CDR1 SEHNR and CDR2 FQNEAQ (reference sequence). The CDR3 is 11 amino acids. V was clipped by 6 bases and J by 8 bases, with 10 bases between them. The DNA for the CDR3 is TGTGCCAGCAGATCGGAGGGAGGCTACACCTTC. It codes for CASRSEGGYTF.

The rearrangement uses TRBV2 and TRBJ2-2; 10 nucleotides match TRBD1. The CDR3 runs to 15 residues. Germline V CDR1 and CDR2: SNHLY, FYNNEI. V lost 7 bases, J lost 5 bases, and 7 bases stayed unmatched. Here the CDR3 DNA reads TGTGCCAGCAATCCGCGGACAGGGGGAACCGGGGAGCTGTTTTTT. It translates to CASNPRTGGTGELFF.

This chain connects TRBV2 to TRBJ1-2; 7 nucleotides agree with TRBD1. Germline CDR1 is SNHLY and CDR2 is FYNNEI. The V segment lost 7 bases and the J segment 4 bases; nucleotides outside the gene matches: 9. This CDR3 is built from 14 residues. CDR3 in DNA: TGTGCCAGCACCGAAAGGGGGCTGGGCTATGGCTACACCTTC. Protein: CASTERGLGYGYTF.

The chain joins TRBV12-5 to TRBJ1-5; D gene unclear. CDR1 is LGHNT and CDR2 is FRNRAP in the germline V gene. The CDR3 has 13 residues. The ends were cut back, 7 bases at V and 2 bases at J, with 9 bases in the middle. Here the CDR3 reads CASALLGNQPQHF. The DNA of the CDR3 is TGTGCTAGTGCCCTTCTCGGCAATCAGCCCCAGCATTTT.

This clone was counted only a few times. This chain links TRBV2 with TRBJ1-5; 7 nucleotides match TRBD1. The CDR3 loop spans 15 amino acids. V gave up 4 bases and J gave up 0 bases; unmatched junction bases: 3. Looked up from germline, CDR1 is SNHLY and CDR2 is FYNNEI. CDR3 nucleotides: TGTGCCAGCAGTGGGGGACAGCTTAGCAATCAGCCCCAGCATTTT. Translating gives CASSGGQLSNQPQHF.

The CDR3 DNA follows: TGCGCCAGCAGAGAGACAGGCTCGTTTCTAAAAAACATTCAGTACTTC. As protein: CASRETGSFLKNIQYF. The chain joins TRBV10-2 to TRBJ2-4, with D perhaps TRBD1 (6 bases). Germline CDR1 reads WSHSY; CDR2 reads SAAADI. Trimming removed 6 bases at V and 4 bases at J, with 19 bases between. The CDR3 extends over 16 amino acids.